Detailed here is one TCR beta chain. Profiling relied on immunoSEQ multiplex PCR, and the TCRdb table lists in-frame clones only, not all of them. The sample shows over 65,000 clones, less than 95% of them seen only once. The record originates from a study of T cell changes during pregnancy in multiple sclerosis. Trimming stripped 0 bases from V and 4 bases from J, with 10 bases between. The CDR3 spans 15 residues. The germline CDR1 and CDR2 sequences are LGHNA and YSLEER. The source was peripheral blood, collected in the first trimester of pregnancy. The V and J genes are TRBV4-3 and TRBJ2-1; D might be TRBD1 (6 bases). The clonotype was recovered from a female donor in good health, enrolled as a control in a pregnancy study. The CDR3 region is CASSQEAGQYNEQFF. CDR3 nucleotide sequence: TGCGCCAGCAGCCAAGAGGCCGGACAGTACAATGAGCAGTTCTTC.